This TCR beta chain stems from a study of T cell responses to AZD1222 COVID-19 vaccine. With regard to this clone: Its specificity is not known.

The CDR3 totals 15 residues. Germline CDR1 reads SGHTA; CDR2 reads FQGNSA. The germline V and J ends were trimmed by 7 bases and 2 bases, with 17 bases remaining between them. Method: immunoSEQ multiplex PCR; TCRdb's copy keeps in-frame clones and lacks some. The repertoire includes some 130,000 clones, about nine tenths of them detected once, and 20% to 25% sits in the top ten. General study results and limits: Spike regions recognized by vaccine-associated CD4 TCRs spanned the protein, led by 160-218 and 743-854. Repertoires were sampled only after the peak T cell response.

The chain carries TRBV7-2 and TRBJ2-5; D is possibly TRBD1 (5 bases). Specimen: peripheral blood, collected on day 0 of AZD1222 vaccination. The origin of this receptor is an adult in good health. CDR3 coding DNA: TGTGCCAGCACCCCAGGGAACAGCCAACAAGAGACCCAGTACTTC. The encoded protein is CASTPGNSQQETQYF.